Listed below are T cell receptor beta chains from one sample, sequenced in a study of Graves' ophthalmopathy and Graves' hyperthyroidism. TCRdb recomputed calls from the multiplex PCR reads with MiXCR, one row per CDR3 protein. The data hold 200,000 to 250,000 distinct CDR3 sequences, with around 50% observed a single time. Sequenced input: peripheral blood. Receptors were obtained from an adult man with Graves' ophthalmopathy. Both conserved end residues are part of each CDR3. The D gene is left open where the match is weak. Size is omitted from some rows. Given values are once, few, many or a class for expanded clones.

TRBV7-8	.	.	TRBJ1-4	TGCGCCAGCAGCCTTGGACGCCTTCAGGGTGAAAAACTGTTTTTT	CASSLGRLQGEKLFF
TRBV19	.	TRBD2	TRBJ2-5	TGTGCCAGTGATGCTAGCGGGAGAGCAGAGACCCAGTACTTC	CASDASGRAETQYF
TRBV12-3/TRBV12-4	.	.	TRBJ2-7	TGTGCCAGCAGTTATGGACCGATCTACGAGCAGTACTTC	CASSYGPIYEQYF
TRBV9	few	.	TRBJ2-6	TGTGCCAGCAGCGTAGTACTGGGGGCGAGTGGGGCCAACGTCCTGACTTTC	CASSVVLGASGANVLTF
TRBV20-1	.	TRBD2	TRBJ2-5	TGCAGTGCTAGGGGGCTAGCGGGGGGGCTTGAAGAGACCCAGTACTTC	CSARGLAGGLEETQYF
TRBV2	.	TRBD1	TRBJ1-1	TGTGCCAGCAGACGACAGGGGGAGACTGAAGCTTTCTTT	CASRRQGETEAFF
TRBV7-9	.	.	TRBJ2-5	TGTGCCAGCAGCTTAGGGGGGACTCAAGAGACCCAGTACTTC	CASSLGGTQETQYF
TRBV15	many	.	TRBJ1-1	TGTGCCACCAGCAGAGATTTCGGGAACACTGAAGCTTTCTTT	CATSRDFGNTEAFF
TRBV7-9	few	TRBD1	TRBJ2-5	TGTGCCAGCAGCCCTCCCGGGACAGGGTTCGAGCAGCCAGAGACCCAGTACTTC	CASSPPGTGFEQPETQYF
TRBV20-1	few	TRBD2	TRBJ2-5	TGCAGTGCCTTAGCGGGCTCGGAACAAGAGACCCAGTACTTC	CSALAGSEQETQYF
TRBV20-1	few	TRBD2	TRBJ2-5	TGCAGTGCGCCACTAGCGGGGGTCCCCCTGGAGACCCAGTACTTC	CSAPLAGVPLETQYF
TRBV20-1	once	.	TRBJ1-2	TGCAGTGCTAGAAGGCAGGCCAACTATGGCTACACCTTC	CSARRQANYGYTF
TRBV3-1	.	TRBD1	TRBJ1-5	TGTGCCAGCAGCTCTGCGGGACAGGGAAATCAGCCCCAGCATTTT	CASSSAGQGNQPQHF
TRBV10-3	.	TRBD2	TRBJ2-5	TGTGCCATCAGCGGGGGGAATGAGACCCAGTACTTC	CAISGGNETQYF
TRBV2	few	.	TRBJ2-5	TGTGCCAGCAGTGCATCGCTAGGACGTTGGGAGACCCAGTACTTC	CASSASLGRWETQYF
TRBV5-6	few	TRBD1	TRBJ2-2	TGTGCCAGCAGCCCCATCCGGGACAGAAGGGTGACCGGGGAGCTGTTTTTT	CASSPIRDRRVTGELFF
TRBV7-3	.	.	TRBJ2-2	TGTGCCAGCAGCCCGAGACAGGCCACCGGGGAGCTGTTTTTT	CASSPRQATGELFF
TRBV15	.	.	TRBJ2-5	TGTGCCACCAGCAGACCCACGGGGGGCGCGGAGGCCCAGTACTTC	CATSRPTGGAEAQYF